The present entry profiles one T cell receptor (beta chain) with its context. Allocation to cohorts depended on clinical history reported by the participants. This record comes from a study of blood T cell repertoires in COVID-19. TCRdb's copy holds only in-frame clones and misses some; the assay was immunoSEQ multiplex PCR. Of around 300,000 clones detected, 90% appear once; the ten largest clones hold more than 0.95%. Unmatched junction bases numbered 6, after V lost 5 bases and J lost 10 bases. The CDR3 spans 13 residues. Germline-derived CDR1 and CDR2 are LNHDA and SQIVND (reference sequence). The clonotype comes from a woman aged 25-40 years who had recovered from COVID-19. J is TRBJ2-1 and V is TRBV19; 9 bases match TRBD2. Sequencing input: PBMCs or T cells enriched from blood (not recorded which). CDR3 sequence reads: CASSDNGLAEQFF. The DNA for the CDR3 is TGTGCCAGTAGTGACAACGGACTAGCGGAGCAGTTCTTC.